Listed below are T cell receptor beta chains from one sample, sequenced in a study of identifying expanded T cells in peripheral blood. Profiling relied on immunoSEQ multiplex PCR, and the TCRdb table lists in-frame clones only, not all of them. The sample carries about 89,000 clones, around 88% recorded once. Specimen: blood. Source of these receptors: a person between 18 and 69 years old in good health. The CDR3 runs from the conserved cysteine through the conserved F or W. Each record gives: CDR3 protein, V gene, J gene, D gene, clone size. A D gene is named only where the DNA matches it firmly. Clone size appears in some rows only: once, few, many, or a class for an expanded clone.

CASSKTGGRYEQYF	TRBV7-2	TRBJ2-7	TRBD1	NA
CASSLEGRPKETQYF	TRBV5-1	TRBJ2-5	NA	NA
CASSGGTHTEAFF	TRBV25-1	TRBJ1-1	NA	once
CASSLPGGQETQYF	TRBV7-9	TRBJ2-5	TRBD1	NA
CASSLEGSYGYTF	TRBV6-1	TRBJ1-2	NA	NA
CASSFSHLSEAFF	TRBV7-9	TRBJ1-1	NA	NA
CASSEPGQGRTEAFF	TRBV10-2	TRBJ1-1	TRBD1	NA
CASSGPQGASYEQYF	TRBV9	TRBJ2-7	TRBD1	once
CASSQERGGTNNEQFF	TRBV4-1	TRBJ2-1	TRBD2	NA
CASSKGGTGGGEQFF	TRBV21-1	TRBJ2-1	NA	NA
CASSQGGQGGNIQYF	TRBV9	TRBJ2-4	NA	NA
CASSKAVGGSSPPYEQYF	TRBV21-1	TRBJ2-7	NA	once
CASSLMGAEAFF	TRBV5-1	TRBJ1-1	NA	NA
CASSLEVAPRNTQYF	TRBV5-1	TRBJ2-3	NA	once
CASSATTSGYEQYF	TRBV9	TRBJ2-7	TRBD2	NA
CASSYSDNSPLHF	TRBV6-5	TRBJ1-6	NA	few
CAWNPGQRTQETQYF	TRBV30	TRBJ2-5	TRBD1	NA
CASSQVLSGATYNRYEQFF	TRBV4-1	TRBJ2-1	NA	NA
CASSEGAAYTGELFF	TRBV6-4	TRBJ2-2	NA	NA
CASSDEREPNEQFF	TRBV6-4	TRBJ2-1	TRBD2	NA
CASSLAGGGYGYTF	TRBV7-2	TRBJ1-2	NA	NA
CASSQEGLAGDVEQYF	TRBV4-1	TRBJ2-7	TRBD2	NA
CASSLAGSETQYF	TRBV11-2	TRBJ2-5	NA	NA
CSVIGGYEQYF	TRBV29-1	TRBJ2-7	NA	NA